This T cell receptor (beta chain) was sequenced in a study of blood T cell repertoires in COVID-19. For the study at large: Italy, Spain and the United States were the sources of the convalescent and acute COVID-19 samples. PBMCs, B-cell-depleted T cells, or T cells were the source of the cDNA or gDNA that made up the material.

Original methodology: How many nucleated cells were present was estimated from reference gene primer amplification. Here immunoSEQ multiplex PCR was the method, and the copy in TCRdb shows in-frame clones only, minus some. V, J and clone size reflect that table, while D and trimming were determined from the DNA. The sample carries 250,000 or so clones, roughly 90% recorded once. V lost 6 bases and J 3 bases, leaving 11 bases between the germline ends. The CDR3 length is 13 residues. From germline, CDR1 is WNHNN and CDR2 SYGVQD (reference sequence). This receptor was taken from a man younger than 45 with active or convalescent COVID-19. J is TRBJ1-1 and V is TRBV10-1, with D unclear. Material for sequencing was peripheral blood. CDR3 region: CASRMGLDTEAFF. CDR3 DNA: TGCGCCAGCAGGATGGGCTTGGACACTGAAGCTTTCTTT.